This TCR beta chain is drawn from a study of CD8+CD57+ T cells in acquired aplastic anemia. General study findings and limits: CD8+CD57+ cells showed decreased diversity compared with total CD4+ and CD8+ cells in patients.

After removal of 6 bases from V and 1 base from J, the junction contained 6 bases not matched to a gene. The CDR3 is made up of 17 amino acids. Germline loops: CDR1 MGHDK, CDR2 SYGVNS. CD8+CD57+ cell expansion, shown by flow cytometry, had occurred in the patients selected for sequencing. Researchers bead-enriched CD8+CD57+ cells and obtained a mean 1.6 ug DNA. By its share, this clonotype is medium-sized. The antigen is undetermined. According to the study, genomic DNA was the template for TCR beta VDJ and CDR3 profiling. TCRdb analysed the reads with MiXCR anew, one entry per CDR3 protein. The table shows roughly 20,000 distinct CDR3 sequences, with 30% to 50% occurring only once.

The chain links TRBV25-1 to TRBJ2-1; 13 nucleotides align to TRBD2. Sequenced sample: CD8+CD57+ T cells sorted from PBMCs. Subset: bead-enriched CD8+CD57+ effector memory T cells from SAA patients. This sequence was found in a human donor with aplastic anemia. CDR3 nucleotide sequence: TGTGCCAGCAGGGGGACTAGCGGGATGAATTCCTACAATGAGCAGTTCTTC. It is translated as CASRGTSGMNSYNEQFF. Supplemented by reference TRBV25-1 and TRBJ2-1, the full variable domain reads EADIYQTPRYLVIGTGKKITLECSQTMGHDKMYWYQQDPGMELHLIHYSYGVNSTEKGDLSSESTVSRIRTEHFPLTLESARPSHTSQYLCASRGTSGMNSYNEQFFGPGTRLTVL.